This T cell receptor (beta chain) was recorded in a study of human T cells and chemical hapten exposure. Broader study findings: Expanded TCRs were compared with controls, and the expanded TCRs formed significantly more large CDR3 similarity clusters.

Specified time point: patch test 3, about 24 weeks after DPC sensitization. Regarding treatment: therapeutic diphenylcyclopropenone sensitization with weekly scalp DPC. V shed 1 base and J shed 3 bases, with 9 bases lying between them. This CDR3 comprises 15 residues. Germline V gives CDR1 SGHTA, CDR2 FQGNSA. Authors' methods: TCR counts had a median of about 100,000 per sample and spanned 23,224 to 690,600. TCRdb re-derived calls from the RACE reads in MiXCR, one entry per CDR3 protein. These V and J calls derive from TCRdb rather than the authors' analysis. Among fewer than 100,000 distinct CDR3 sequences listed, 9.5% to 13% were seen once. Ten or more counts support this clonotype. Its antigen is unknown.

Material: whole blood, obtained in connection with sensitization to the hapten diphenylcyclopropenone (DPC). The chain joins TRBV7-2 to TRBJ2-2, with a possible D match to TRBD1 (5 bases). The source of this sequence is a young woman with alopecia areata. Some clones in this sample may be carry-over from other donors' samples. The CDR3 DNA reads TGTGCCAGCAGCTTAGAGGGGTTTTACACCGGGGAGCTGTTTTTT. Translation gives CASSLEGFYTGELFF.